This T cell receptor (beta chain) was obtained from a study of blood T cell repertoires in COVID-19. In terms of age and location, participants ranged from roughly 18 to 95 years and lived in under 30 US areas. Exposed study participants had met a COVID-19 case within 2 weeks before entry. TCRdb keeps only in-frame clones here, not all; method: immunoSEQ multiplex PCR. The sample lists about 150,000 clones, approximately 80% occurring once. CDR1 and CDR2 from the germline V gene are KGHSY and FQNENV. The V end was cut by 2 bases, the J end by 7 bases, with 14 bases between. This CDR3 comprises 15 residues.

The chain uses TRBV16 and TRBJ2-2, with D maybe TRBD1 (6 bases). This receptor was obtained from a man in his 70s who had been exposed to COVID-19. The source material was PBMCs or T cells enriched from blood (not recorded which). Here the CDR3 reads CASSQTSQGIGELFF. DNA of the CDR3: TGTGCCAGCAGCCAAACGTCCCAGGGGATCGGGGAGCTGTTTTTT. The whole variable domain, remainder taken from reference TRBV16 and TRBJ2-2, is GEEVAQTPKHLVRGEGQKAKLYCAPIKGHSYVFWYQQVLKNEFKFLISFQNENVFDETGMPKERFSAKCLPNSPCSLEIQATKLEDSAVYFCASSQTSQGIGELFFGEGSRLTVL.